The entry below gives a single T cell receptor beta chain sequence along with its context. The study drew participants aged about 18 to 90 years from 20 to 30 US areas. Participants had their cohort set by participant-reported clinical history. Two consecutive negative NP/OP PCR tests, clearance, or resolved symptoms defined Cohort 3 recovery. The CDR3 has 15 residues. The germline V gene encodes CDR1 LGHDT and CDR2 YNNKEL (reference sequence). Trimming shortened V by 0 bases and J by 3 bases, and 12 bases separated the two germline ends. The sample belongs to a study of blood T cell repertoires in COVID-19. Study-wide background: From T cells, B-cell-depleted T cells, or PBMCs came the material, which was cDNA or gDNA.

Assay: immunoSEQ multiplex PCR; the TCRdb copy retains only in-frame clones and omits some. The sample holds approximately 230,000 clones, about 89% seen once. Input material: PBMCs or T cells enriched from blood (not recorded which). This rearrangement joins TRBV3-1 (or the pseudogene TRBV3-2) to TRBJ2-7; possibly TRBD1 for D (6 bases). This TCR derives from a woman between 18 and 30 years old who had recovered from COVID-19. The CDR3 is CASSQEQGGVYEQYF. The CDR3, as DNA: TGTGCCAGCAGCCAAGAACAGGGTGGGGTCTACGAGCAGTACTTC.